One and the same sample provided the 31 T cell receptor beta chains below, sequenced in a study of shared clonotypes between healthy human individuals. Naive CD8 cells lacked CD45RO and underwent positive selection for CCR7, leaving out terminally differentiated effector memory CD45RA+ cells. TCRdb's table, derived via immunoSEQ multiplex PCR, lists solely in-frame clones and lacks some. This sample carries about 800,000 clones, 90% to 97% of them seen once, and the ten largest clones take less than 0.3%. What was sequenced was naive CD8+ T cells sorted from blood. Every receptor here comes from a young man in good health.

The CDR3 sequence is CASSNHRAGNHEQYF. In DNA, the CDR3 is TGTGCCAGCAGCAATCATCGAGCGGGTAACCACGAGCAGTACTTC. This chain uses TRBV5-6 with TRBJ2-7; D perhaps matches TRBD2 (6 bases). V was cut by 4 bases and J by 5 bases, with 19 bases left in between. There are 15 residues in the CDR3. CDR1 SGHDT and CDR2 YYEEEE come from the germline V gene.

This chain uses TRBV6-5 with TRBJ2-7; D call uncertain. Trimming pared 6 bases from V and 3 bases from J, leaving 12 bases between. CDR1 MNHEY and CDR2 SVGAGI come from the germline V gene. This CDR3 has 13 amino acids. The CDR3, as DNA: TGTGCCAGCAGGGAGAACTACCTCTACGAGCAGTACTTC. The encoded protein is CASRENYLYEQYF.

Turning to this clone: This CDR3 is also generated by other DNA sequences in the sample. V gene TRBV7-2 combines with J gene TRBJ2-7; 9 bases are a match to TRBD2. After removal of 1 base from V and 1 base from J, the junction contained 2 bases not matched to a gene. Germline CDR1 reads SGHTA; CDR2 reads FQGNSA. The CDR3 contains 15 residues. The CDR3 DNA reads as TGTGCCAGCAGCTTAGGGCTAGCGGGGTCCTACGAGCAGTACTTC. This encodes CASSLGLAGSYEQYF.

Of note for this clone: The sample holds other DNA sequences that translate to the same CDR3. This chain connects TRBV6-6 to TRBJ2-7, with D unresolved. Germline V gene lookup returns CDR1 MNHNY and CDR2 SVGAGI (reference sequence). Trimming stripped 6 bases from V and 3 bases from J, with 9 bases between. There are 12 residues in the CDR3. The CDR3 reads CASSSLDYEQYF. Written as DNA, the CDR3 is TGTGCCAGCAGCTCACTTGACTACGAGCAGTACTTC.

The V gene is TRBV5-6, the J gene TRBJ2-5; the match to TRBD1 covers 7 bases. The CDR3 is made up of 16 amino acids. The ends lost 4 bases at V and 3 bases at J; junction bases unmatched: 12. The germline V gene has CDR1 SGHDT and CDR2 YYEEEE. The CDR3 spells CASSLEKVTGEETQYF. CDR3 sequence (DNA): TGTGCCAGCAGCCTCGAAAAGGTTACAGGGGAAGAGACCCAGTACTTC. The full variable domain, its missing parts supplied by reference TRBV5-6 and TRBJ2-5, is DAGVTQSPTHLIKTRGQQVTLRCSPKSGHDTVSWYQQALGQGPQFIFQYYEEEERQRGNFPDRFSGHQFPNYSSELNVNALLLGDSALYLCASSLEKVTGEETQYFGPGTRLLVL.

This chain connects TRBV11-3 to TRBJ2-7; D unresolved. The CDR3 is 14 amino acids. In germline, CDR1 is SGHNT, CDR2 YENEEA. Trimming took off 1 base at V and 2 bases at J, with 9 bases between the two ends. This CDR3 reads CASSLGYGAYEQYF. The CDR3 coding sequence is TGTGCCAGCAGCTTAGGATATGGGGCCTACGAGCAGTACTTC.

V is TRBV18 and J is TRBJ1-5; TRBD1 might be the D (6 bases). V lost 4 bases, J lost 5 bases, and 15 bases lay in between. The V gene's germline CDR1 is KGHSH and CDR2 LQKENI. This CDR3 comprises 15 residues. In DNA form, the CDR3 reads TGTGCCAGCTCACTTGCGGCCGGGGGCGATCAGCCCCAGCATTTT. As protein: CASSLAAGGDQPQHF.

CDR3 sequence: CASSLPPRFDTQYF. CDR3 nucleotide sequence: TGTGCCAGCAGCTTACCCCCCAGGTTTGATACGCAGTATTTT. This chain links TRBV7-6 with TRBJ2-3; no definite D call. The CDR3 covers 14 residues. The germline CDR1 and CDR2 sequences are SGHVS and FNYEAQ. Trimming cost V 2 bases and J 6 bases, with 12 bases left between them.

On this clone itself: Within the sample, other DNA sequences also encode this same CDR3. This chain connects TRBV5-1 to TRBJ2-7; the D is unclear. The ends were cut back, 1 base at V and 5 bases at J, with 4 bases in the middle. The CDR3 extends over 11 amino acids. CDR1 is SGHRS, CDR2 YFSETQ, per germline. CDR3 DNA sequence: TGCGCCAGCAGCTTGTCTGACGAGCAGTACTTC. It yields the protein CASSLSDEQYF.

The chain links TRBV27 to TRBJ1-2; D gene uncertain. Germline CDR1 MNHEY, CDR2 SMNVEV (reference sequence). The CDR3 has 13 amino acids. Trimming shortened V by 6 bases and J by 6 bases, and 14 bases separated the two germline ends. The CDR3 here is CASSEAGYNGYTF. CDR3 nucleotides: TGTGCCAGCAGCGAAGCGGGTTACAATGGCTACACCTTC.

The chain links TRBV4-1 to TRBJ2-1; 7 bases are shared with TRBD2. The CDR3 is 15 residues long. Germline CDR1 and CDR2: MGHRA and YSYEKL. V lost 1 base and J lost 2; bases outside the gene matches: 2. The CDR3 region has the DNA TGCGCCAGCAGCCAAGGCGGGAGAACCTACAATGAGCAGTTCTTC. This translates into CASSQGGRTYNEQFF.

The chain couples TRBV2 to TRBJ2-7, with no clear D. V lost 4 bases and J 1 base, leaving 8 bases between the germline ends. Per germline, CDR1 SNHLY and CDR2 FYNNEI. The CDR3 covers 13 residues. CDR3 sequence (DNA): TGTGCCAGCAGTGTCTCCGGATCCTACGAGCAGTACTTC. This encodes CASSVSGSYEQYF.

V is TRBV11-2 and J is TRBJ2-1; D is unclear. The CDR3 runs 16 residues. The germline V gene encodes CDR1 SGHAT and CDR2 FQNNGV. V was pared by 5 bases and J by 0 bases, with 14 bases between. The CDR3 DNA is TGTGCCAGCAGCCACGGTGGCAGGATCTCCTACAATGAGCAGTTCTTC. Translating gives CASSHGGRISYNEQFF.

Here the CDR3 reads CASSLVSSEQYF. For the CDR3, the DNA is TGTGCCAGCAGCTTAGTATCGTCGGAGCAGTATTTT. The rearrangement uses TRBV11-2 and TRBJ2-3; the D is unclear. The CDR3 has 12 amino acids. Trimming removed 1 base from V and 11 bases from J, with 10 bases in between. CDR1 and CDR2 from the germline V gene are SGHAT and FQNNGV.

This rearrangement joins TRBV7-9 to TRBJ1-4; D might be TRBD1 (6 bases). The CDR3 sequence is 16 residues long. Germline V gene sequence: CDR1 SEHNR, CDR2 FQNEAQ (reference sequence). The V end lost 1 base, the J end lost 2 bases, and 11 bases lay between the germline ends. The CDR3 coding sequence is TGTGCCAGCAGCTTAGGGGATCAGGGGACTAATGAAAAACTGTTTTTT. Translated, it gives CASSLGDQGTNEKLFF.

The chain couples TRBV5-4 to TRBJ2-3; TRBD1 matches at 8 bases. The germline gives CDR1 SGHNT, CDR2 YYREEE (reference sequence). With 4 bases clipped from V and 12 bases from J, the junction kept 7 bases outside the gene matches. There are 12 residues in the CDR3. As DNA, the CDR3 is TGTGCCAGCAGCCCCGGGACAGGAATACAGTATTTT. This sequence encodes CASSPGTGIQYF.

The sample holds one count of this clone. V and J are TRBV28 and TRBJ2-1; no reliable D call. This CDR3 region has 11 residues. V was pared by 5 bases and J by 8 bases, with 7 bases between. Germline V gives CDR1 MDHEN, CDR2 SYDVKM. CDR3 DNA sequence: TGTGCCAGCAGTGGAATCTATGAGCAGTTCTTC. Translating gives CASSGIYEQFF.

The CDR3 nucleotides are TGTGCCAGCAGCTCGACCGGCACCCCCACAGATACGCAGTATTTT. Translation: CASSSTGTPTDTQYF. V gene TRBV5-4 combines with J gene TRBJ2-3; D gene uncertain. CDR3 size: 15 residues. V lost 3 bases, J lost 2 bases, and 13 bases lay in between. Germline values: CDR1 SGHNT, CDR2 YYREEE (reference sequence).

The chain links TRBV11-2 to TRBJ2-5; TRBD1 is a possible D gene (5 bases). Germline CDR1 and CDR2: SGHAT and FQNNGV. CDR3 length equals 14 residues. V lost 6 bases to trimming and J lost 2 bases, with 13 bases between them. CDR3 residues: CASSSDTVQETQYF. CDR3 DNA: TGTGCCAGCAGTTCGGACACAGTACAAGAGACCCAGTACTTC.

The CDR3 loop reads CASSLWDSDTDTQYF. In nucleotides, the CDR3 is TGTGCCAGCAGCTTGTGGGACAGTGACACAGATACGCAGTATTTT. V is TRBV27 and J is TRBJ2-3, with 7 bases fitting TRBD1. The CDR3 extends over 15 amino acids. Germline trimming cut 6 bases from V and 2 bases from J; bases unmatched to any gene: 8. Germline CDR1 reads MNHEY; CDR2 reads SMNVEV (reference sequence).

The rearrangement uses TRBV7-2 and TRBJ2-3, with no clear D. V gave up 2 bases and J gave up 2 bases, with 8 bases separating them. The CDR3 runs to 14 residues. Germline lookup yields CDR1 SGHTA and CDR2 FQGNSA. CDR3 loop: CASSLPGLTDTQYF. DNA of the CDR3: TGTGCCAGCAGCTTACCCGGTCTCACAGATACGCAGTATTTT.

This clone was picked up a small number of times. The rearrangement uses TRBV9 and TRBJ2-1; the match to TRBD2 covers 7 bases. Germline V gene lookup returns CDR1 SGDLS and CDR2 YYNGEE. After removal of 0 bases from V and 7 bases from J, the junction contained 4 bases not matched to a gene. This CDR3 contains 14 residues. CDR3 amino acids: CASSVDGSGNEQFF. The CDR3 DNA reads as TGTGCCAGCAGCGTAGATGGTAGCGGGAATGAGCAGTTCTTC.

The genes are TRBV2 and TRBJ2-7; 7 nucleotides align to TRBD1. Germline V gene sequence: CDR1 SNHLY, CDR2 FYNNEI. The CDR3 is 14 residues long. Trimming at V came to 5 bases and at J to 1 base, leaving 5 bases not matched to a gene. The CDR3 reads CASSLGTDSYEQYF. The CDR3 bases are TGTGCCAGCAGTTTAGGGACAGATTCCTACGAGCAGTACTTC.

This chain joins TRBV7-9 and TRBJ1-1; TRBD1 might be the D (5 bases). The germline V gene encodes CDR1 SEHNR and CDR2 FQNEAQ (reference sequence). CDR3 length: 15 residues. Between the trimmed V and J ends, which lost 1 base and 1 base, there was a span of 10 bases. As DNA, the CDR3 is TGTGCCAGCAGCTTAGAGAGGGGACCGAACACTGAAGCTTTCTTT. Translation: CASSLERGPNTEAFF.

J is TRBJ2-3 and V is TRBV15; 11 bases line up with TRBD2. Trimming at V came to 1 base and at J to 4 bases, leaving 4 bases not matched to a gene. In germline, CDR1 is LNHNV, CDR2 YYDKDF (reference sequence). This CDR3 is 16 amino acids long. The CDR3 nucleotides read TGTGCCACCAGCAGAGTCGAGACTAGCGGGGCAGATACGCAGTATTTT. It specifies CATSRVETSGADTQYF. Supplemented by reference TRBV15 and TRBJ2-3, the full variable domain reads DAMVIQNPRYQVTQFGKPVTLSCSQTLNHNVMYWYQQKSSQAPKLLFHYYDKDFNNEADTPDNFQSRRPNTSFCFLDIRSPGLGDTAMYLCATSRVETSGADTQYFGPGTRLTVL.

The chain couples TRBV27 to TRBJ2-7; a possible D gene is TRBD1 (5 bases). The CDR3 extends over 13 amino acids. Germline loops: CDR1 MNHEY, CDR2 SMNVEV (reference sequence). Trimming pared 9 bases from V and 6 bases from J, leaving 18 bases between. The CDR3 DNA is TGTGCCAGTCAGGGTCTAGGTCCTTCCGAGCAGTACTTC. Translated, it gives CASQGLGPSEQYF.

The rearrangement joins TRBV19 to TRBJ1-1, with unresolved D. This CDR3 comprises 11 residues. Trimming took 10 bases from V and 8 from J, leaving 14 bases between them. Germline assignment: CDR1 LNHDA and CDR2 SQIVND (reference sequence). The CDR3 spells CAILVLSEAFF. The CDR3 DNA reads as TGTGCCATCCTCGTACTTTCAGAAGCTTTCTTT.

The V and J genes are TRBV27 and TRBJ1-3; weak D call: TRBD1 (6 bases). The ends were cut back, 5 bases at V and 2 bases at J, with 10 bases in the middle. The CDR3 extends over 14 amino acids. Germline CDR1 reads MNHEY; CDR2 reads SMNVEV (reference sequence). CDR3 nucleotide sequence: TGTGCCAGCAGTGCACAGGGAACTGGAAACACCATATATTTT. It is translated as CASSAQGTGNTIYF.

In its sample, this clone was seen once. The CDR3 loop is CASSYGLRGLEETQYF. In nucleotides, the CDR3 is TGTGCCAGCAGTTACGGGCTCAGGGGTTTGGAGGAGACCCAGTACTTC. The chain uses TRBV6-5 and TRBJ2-5; D may be TRBD1 (6 bases). Germline CDR1 is MNHEY and CDR2 is SVGAGI. The CDR3 loop spans 16 amino acids. V was shortened by 2 bases and J by 5 bases, with 18 bases between the two germline ends.

The chain employs TRBV6-5 and TRBJ1-5; no clear D gene. Deletions cut 2 bases from V and 4 bases from J, with 6 bases between. Looked up from germline, CDR1 is MNHEY and CDR2 is SVGAGI. This CDR3 has 13 amino acids. This chain's CDR3 is CASSYGENQPQHF. As DNA, the CDR3 is TGTGCCAGCAGTTACGGGGAAAATCAGCCCCAGCATTTT.

The chain links TRBV7-8 to TRBJ2-2; D call uncertain. The CDR3 is 13 amino acids. Trimming removed 0 bases from V and 5 bases from J, with 4 bases in between. Germline CDR1 SGHVS, CDR2 FQNEAQ. The CDR3 spells CASSLAATGELFF. Written as DNA, the CDR3 is TGTGCCAGCAGCTTAGCAGCAACCGGGGAGCTGTTTTTT.